This entry is about one TCR beta chain. The data belong to a study of blood T cell repertoires in COVID-19. Participant reports of clinical history set cohort assignment. Either two negative PCRs, clearance, or symptom resolution qualified Cohort 3 donors as recovered. Clones were sequenced by immunoSEQ multiplex PCR, and TCRdb holds only the in-frame ones, with some missing. The table shows approximately 130,000 clones, with under 85% occurring only once. Germline CDR1 and CDR2: LGHNT and FRNRAP. Trimming stripped 3 bases from V and 5 bases from J, with 20 bases between. This CDR3 contains 16 residues.

The clonotype originates from a man aged 25 to 45 who had recovered from COVID-19. Source material: PBMCs or T cells enriched from blood (not recorded which). The V and J genes are TRBV12-5 and TRBJ2-7; the D is unclear. The CDR3: CASGLATATLGHEQYF. Here the CDR3 DNA reads TGTGCTAGTGGTTTAGCGACGGCGACCTTAGGCCACGAGCAGTACTTC.